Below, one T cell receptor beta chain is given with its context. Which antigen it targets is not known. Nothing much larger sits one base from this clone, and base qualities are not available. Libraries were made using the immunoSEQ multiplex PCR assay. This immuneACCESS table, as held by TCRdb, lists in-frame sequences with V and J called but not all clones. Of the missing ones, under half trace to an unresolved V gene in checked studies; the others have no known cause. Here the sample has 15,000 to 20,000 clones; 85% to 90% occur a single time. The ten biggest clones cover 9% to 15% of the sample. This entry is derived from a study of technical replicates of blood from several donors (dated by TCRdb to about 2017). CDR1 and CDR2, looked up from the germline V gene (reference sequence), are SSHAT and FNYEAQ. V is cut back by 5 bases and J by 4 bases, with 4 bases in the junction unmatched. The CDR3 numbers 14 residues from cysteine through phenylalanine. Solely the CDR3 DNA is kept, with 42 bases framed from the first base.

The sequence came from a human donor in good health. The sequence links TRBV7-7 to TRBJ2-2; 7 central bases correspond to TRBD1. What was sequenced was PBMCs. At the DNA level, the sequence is TGTGCCAGCAGCAAAACAGGGGTCACCGGGGAGCTGTTTTTT. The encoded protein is CASSKTGVTGELFF.